This TCR beta chain was captured by sequencing in a study of metastatic and nonmetastatic thyroid tumors. Overall study context: Comparison of repertoires was carried out across blood and tumor or nodule tissue from malignant and benign thyroid patients.

The CDR3 is 14 residues long. Germline CDR1 is KGHDR and CDR2 is SFDVKD. The V end was cut by 2 bases, the J end by 0 bases, with 6 bases between. Authors' processing steps: The study's classifier, a distant-metastasis tool for papillary thyroid cancer, was built using CDR3 differences across clinicopathological groups. MiXCR reprocessed the PCR reads for TCRdb. The V and J calls come from TCRdb's annotation, not from the publication. The repertoire consists of fewer than 50,000 clones, with around 17% occurring once and the leading ten covering 22%. This clone was counted only a few times. Its antigen is still unknown. This likely comes from a read error, as the CDR3 has no conserved phenylalanine or tryptophan at its end. Before thyroid surgery, none of the patients had received any treatment. General study points: A significant increase in TCR beta diversity was reportedly seen in malignant thyroid tumors relative to benign nodules, in blood and tumor.

This TCR was sampled from a female donor with papillary thyroid cancer or a benign thyroid nodule (not recorded which). Some clones in this sample may be carry-over from other donors' samples. The sample was blood. The chain links TRBV24-1 to TRBJ1-1; D is unresolved. The CDR3 region is CATSDSSLNTEAFI. The CDR3 bases are TGTGCCACCAGTGATTCCTCCCTGAACACTGAAGCTTTCATT.